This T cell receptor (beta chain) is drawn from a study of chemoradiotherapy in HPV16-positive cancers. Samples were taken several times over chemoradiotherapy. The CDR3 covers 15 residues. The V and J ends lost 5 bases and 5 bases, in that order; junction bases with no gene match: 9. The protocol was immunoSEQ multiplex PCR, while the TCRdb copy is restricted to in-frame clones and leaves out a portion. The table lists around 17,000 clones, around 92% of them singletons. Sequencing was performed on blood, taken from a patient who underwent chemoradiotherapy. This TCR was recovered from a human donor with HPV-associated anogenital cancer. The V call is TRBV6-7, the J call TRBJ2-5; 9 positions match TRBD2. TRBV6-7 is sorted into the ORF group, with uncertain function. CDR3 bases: TGTGCCAGCAGTGGCCCGCGGGAGGGCCGGGAGACCCAGTACTTC. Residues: CASSGPREGRETQYF.